These T cell receptor beta chains were read from a single sample in a study of OX40 agonist ivuxolimab in advanced cancers. Here immunoSEQ multiplex PCR was the method, and the copy in TCRdb shows in-frame clones only, minus some. The data contain some 60,000 clones, approximately 80% of them singletons. This specimen consisted of CD4+ or CD8+ T cells sorted from blood, obtained in a trial of the OX40 agonist ivuxolimab. The receptors here all came from an adult with an advanced solid tumor such as melanoma, head and neck, liver or kidney cancer. CDR3s include the opening cysteine and the closing phenylalanine or tryptophan. The D gene is left open where the match is weak. A clone size is listed for some rows: how often the clone was seen (once, few, many), or a class if it is expanded.

clone_size: medium-sized; v_call: TRBV6-6; d_call: TRBD2; j_call: TRBJ2-1; cdr3_aa: CASSLTREGHVGEQFF; cdr3_nt: TGTGCCAGCAGTCTCACGCGGGAGGGCCACGTTGGTGAGCAGTTCTTC
clone_size: NA; v_call: TRBV7-9; d_call: NA; j_call: TRBJ2-2; cdr3_aa: CASSLRQYTGELFF; cdr3_nt: TGTGCCAGCAGTCTTAGACAATACACCGGGGAGCTGTTTTTT
clone_size: NA; v_call: TRBV5-6; d_call: NA; j_call: TRBJ2-3; cdr3_aa: CASSVTLTSTDTQYF; cdr3_nt: TGTGCCAGCAGCGTGACTCTGACTAGCACAGATACGCAGTATTTT
clone_size: NA; v_call: TRBV5-8; d_call: NA; j_call: TRBJ2-7; cdr3_aa: CASSLGHVISYEQYF; cdr3_nt: TGTGCCAGCAGTCTGGGTCATGTCATCTCCTACGAGCAGTACTTC
clone_size: NA; v_call: TRBV18; d_call: TRBD1; j_call: TRBJ2-6; cdr3_aa: CASSSSQGAGANVLTF; cdr3_nt: TGTGCCAGCTCATCCTCACAGGGGGCTGGGGCCAACGTCCTGACTTTC
clone_size: NA; v_call: TRBV29-1; d_call: TRBD2; j_call: TRBJ2-3; cdr3_aa: CSVASGGPDTQYF; cdr3_nt: TGCAGCGTTGCTAGCGGGGGTCCAGATACGCAGTATTTT
clone_size: NA; v_call: TRBV6-1; d_call: TRBD1; j_call: TRBJ2-3; cdr3_aa: CAIRDRGKVDTQYF; cdr3_nt: TGTGCCATCCGGGACAGGGGCAAGGTAGATACGCAGTATTTT
clone_size: NA; v_call: TRBV18; d_call: TRBD1; j_call: TRBJ1-4; cdr3_aa: CASSPPRQGPNEKLFF; cdr3_nt: TGTGCCAGCTCACCACCCCGACAGGGACCTAATGAAAAACTGTTTTTT
clone_size: NA; v_call: TRBV6-6; d_call: TRBD2; j_call: TRBJ2-7; cdr3_aa: CASSRGLAGNYEQYF; cdr3_nt: TGTGCCAGCAGCAGGGGACTAGCGGGAAACTACGAGCAGTACTTC
clone_size: NA; v_call: TRBV2; d_call: NA; j_call: TRBJ2-1; cdr3_aa: CASSEWISSYNEQFF; cdr3_nt: TGTGCCAGCAGTGAGTGGATTAGCTCCTACAATGAGCAGTTCTTC
clone_size: NA; v_call: TRBV27; d_call: NA; j_call: TRBJ1-2; cdr3_aa: CASSLVGGVVSSYGYTF; cdr3_nt: TGTGCCAGCAGTTTAGTTGGGGGGGTTGTTAGTAGCTATGGCTACACCTTC
clone_size: NA; v_call: TRBV5-1; d_call: TRBD2; j_call: TRBJ2-5; cdr3_aa: CASSLGLAGRGKETQYF; cdr3_nt: TGCGCCAGCAGCTTGGGGCTAGCGGGACGCGGGAAGGAGACCCAGTACTTC
clone_size: NA; v_call: TRBV5-1; d_call: NA; j_call: TRBJ1-1; cdr3_aa: CASSTDPAGANTEAFF; cdr3_nt: TGCGCCAGCAGCACGGACCCAGCAGGGGCCAACACTGAAGCTTTCTTT
clone_size: NA; v_call: TRBV10-1; d_call: TRBD1; j_call: TRBJ1-2; cdr3_aa: CASSYKRDRGLDGYTF; cdr3_nt: TGCGCCAGCAGTTATAAAAGGGACAGGGGGCTCGATGGCTACACCTTC
clone_size: NA; v_call: TRBV5-8; d_call: TRBD2; j_call: TRBJ2-5; cdr3_aa: CASNTGTSGRKTQYF; cdr3_nt: TGTGCCAGCAATACCGGGACTAGCGGGAGAAAGACCCAGTACTTC
clone_size: once; v_call: TRBV5-5; d_call: TRBD1; j_call: TRBJ1-5; cdr3_aa: CASSRTGYSNQPQHF; cdr3_nt: TGTGCCAGCAGCCGGACAGGATATAGCAATCAGCCCCAGCATTTT
clone_size: few; v_call: TRBV11-3; d_call: TRBD1; j_call: TRBJ2-1; cdr3_aa: CASSLVPGQSSYNEQFF; cdr3_nt: TGTGCCAGCAGCTTAGTTCCGGGACAGAGCTCCTACAATGAGCAGTTCTTC
clone_size: once; v_call: TRBV27; d_call: NA; j_call: TRBJ1-1; cdr3_aa: CASSLNGGNTEAFF; cdr3_nt: TGTGCCAGCAGTTTAAATGGCGGGAACACTGAAGCTTTCTTT
clone_size: NA; v_call: TRBV7-9; d_call: NA; j_call: TRBJ2-3; cdr3_aa: CASSLSLDTQYF; cdr3_nt: TGTGCCAGCAGCCTTTCCCTGGATACGCAGTATTTT
clone_size: NA; v_call: TRBV5-5; d_call: NA; j_call: TRBJ2-5; cdr3_aa: CASRPIGFARWETQYF; cdr3_nt: TGTGCCAGCAGGCCCATCGGGTTCGCCCGTTGGGAGACCCAGTACTTC
clone_size: NA; v_call: TRBV2; d_call: TRBD2; j_call: TRBJ2-7; cdr3_aa: CASSEWGGGYEQYF; cdr3_nt: TGTGCCAGCAGTGAGTGGGGCGGGGGGTACGAGCAGTACTTC
clone_size: NA; v_call: TRBV7-9; d_call: NA; j_call: TRBJ2-3; cdr3_aa: CASRTDGHFTTDTQYF; cdr3_nt: TGTGCCAGCAGGACGGACGGACACTTTACCACAGATACGCAGTATTTT
clone_size: NA; v_call: TRBV19; d_call: TRBD1; j_call: TRBJ1-1; cdr3_aa: CASEDGQGNTEAFF; cdr3_nt: TGTGCCAGTGAGGATGGACAGGGGAACACTGAAGCTTTCTTT
clone_size: NA; v_call: TRBV7-9; d_call: NA; j_call: TRBJ1-1; cdr3_aa: CASSLWTEGTEAFF; cdr3_nt: TGTGCCAGCAGCCTCTGGACAGAAGGCACTGAAGCTTTCTTT
clone_size: NA; v_call: TRBV27; d_call: NA; j_call: TRBJ1-4; cdr3_aa: CASSFQQGTNEKLFF; cdr3_nt: TGTGCCAGCAGTTTCCAACAGGGAACTAATGAAAAACTGTTTTTT
clone_size: NA; v_call: TRBV18; d_call: NA; j_call: TRBJ1-4; cdr3_aa: CASSPNFNEKLFF; cdr3_nt: TGTGCCAGCTCACCCAACTTTAATGAAAAACTGTTTTTT
clone_size: NA; v_call: TRBV15; d_call: TRBD2; j_call: TRBJ2-1; cdr3_aa: CATSRAPAGASYNEQFF; cdr3_nt: TGTGCCACCAGCAGAGCCCCAGCGGGAGCGTCCTACAATGAGCAGTTCTTC
clone_size: once; v_call: TRBV7-6; d_call: NA; j_call: TRBJ1-3; cdr3_aa: CASRQGGTGNTIYF; cdr3_nt: TGTGCCAGCAGACAGGGTGGAACTGGAAACACCATATATTTT
clone_size: NA; v_call: TRBV7-3; d_call: NA; j_call: TRBJ1-1; cdr3_aa: CASSPVGGGNTEAFF; cdr3_nt: TGTGCCAGCAGCCCGGTGGGGGGCGGGAACACTGAAGCTTTCTTT
clone_size: few; v_call: TRBV5-4; d_call: TRBD2; j_call: TRBJ2-5; cdr3_aa: CASSQGTSGQETQYF; cdr3_nt: TGTGCCAGCAGCCAAGGGACTAGCGGCCAAGAGACCCAGTACTTC
clone_size: NA; v_call: TRBV2; d_call: NA; j_call: TRBJ1-2; cdr3_aa: CASSEATGPRYGYTF; cdr3_nt: TGTGCCAGCAGTGAAGCGACAGGACCTCGGTATGGCTACACCTTC
clone_size: NA; v_call: TRBV7-3; d_call: NA; j_call: TRBJ1-3; cdr3_aa: CASSLGGFGNTIYF; cdr3_nt: TGTGCCAGCAGCTTAGGCGGTTTCGGAAACACCATATATTTT
clone_size: NA; v_call: TRBV19; d_call: NA; j_call: TRBJ1-2; cdr3_aa: CASTKDTIGGYGYTF; cdr3_nt: TGTGCCAGTACTAAGGATACTATCGGGGGATACGGCTACACCTTC
clone_size: NA; v_call: TRBV18; d_call: TRBD2; j_call: TRBJ2-5; cdr3_aa: CASSRLADQETQYF; cdr3_nt: TGTGCCAGCTCACGCCTAGCGGATCAAGAGACCCAGTACTTC
clone_size: NA; v_call: TRBV25-1; d_call: TRBD1; j_call: TRBJ1-2; cdr3_aa: CASSGQTGTGLSF; cdr3_nt: TGTGCCAGCAGTGGACAAACCGGGACAGGTCTCTCCTTC
clone_size: once; v_call: TRBV7-9; d_call: NA; j_call: TRBJ1-3; cdr3_aa: CASSLSGSSGNTIYF; cdr3_nt: TGTGCCAGCAGCTTGAGCGGGAGCTCTGGAAACACCATATATTTT
clone_size: NA; v_call: TRBV4-3; d_call: NA; j_call: TRBJ2-7; cdr3_aa: CASSQVDLIVLGEQYF; cdr3_nt: TGCGCCAGCAGCCAAGTGGACCTCATAGTTCTGGGCGAGCAGTACTTC
clone_size: NA; v_call: TRBV5-6; d_call: NA; j_call: TRBJ2-1; cdr3_aa: CASLIGGAYNEQFF; cdr3_nt: TGTGCCAGTCTTATAGGGGGGGCCTACAATGAGCAGTTCTTC
clone_size: NA; v_call: TRBV5-6; d_call: NA; j_call: TRBJ2-5; cdr3_aa: CASSRLRSTETQYF; cdr3_nt: TGTGCCAGCAGCCGACTTAGGTCGACGGAGACCCAGTACTTC
clone_size: once; v_call: TRBV21-1; d_call: NA; j_call: TRBJ2-4; cdr3_aa: CASSNQPSGLAKNIQYF; cdr3_nt: TGTGCCAGCAGCAATCAGCCGAGCGGTTTAGCCAAAAACATTCAGTACTTC
clone_size: NA; v_call: TRBV7-9; d_call: NA; j_call: TRBJ1-1; cdr3_aa: CASSLADVGLAFF; cdr3_nt: TGTGCCAGCAGCTTAGCGGACGTGGGGCTAGCTTTCTTT
clone_size: NA; v_call: TRBV5-8; d_call: NA; j_call: TRBJ2-1; cdr3_aa: CASSLDWRPSYNEQFF; cdr3_nt: TGTGCCAGCAGCTTGGACTGGCGGCCCTCCTACAATGAGCAGTTCTTC